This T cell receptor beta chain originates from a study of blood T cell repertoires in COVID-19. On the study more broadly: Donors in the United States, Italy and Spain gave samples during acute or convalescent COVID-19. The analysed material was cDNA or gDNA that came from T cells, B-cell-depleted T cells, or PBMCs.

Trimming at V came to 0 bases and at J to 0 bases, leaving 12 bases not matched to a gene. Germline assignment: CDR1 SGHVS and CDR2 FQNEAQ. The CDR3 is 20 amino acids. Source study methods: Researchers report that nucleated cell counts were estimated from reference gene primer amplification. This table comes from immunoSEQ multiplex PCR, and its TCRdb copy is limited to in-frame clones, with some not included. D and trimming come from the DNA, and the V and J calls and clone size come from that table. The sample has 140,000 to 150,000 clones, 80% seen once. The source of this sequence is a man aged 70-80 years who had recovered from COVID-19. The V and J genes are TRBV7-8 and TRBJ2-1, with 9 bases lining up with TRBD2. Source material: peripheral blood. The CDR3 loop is CASSLADGLAFLSSYNEQFF. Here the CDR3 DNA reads TGTGCCAGCAGCTTAGCGGATGGACTAGCGTTCCTTAGCTCCTACAATGAGCAGTTCTTC.